One and the same sample provided the 16 T cell receptor beta chains below, sequenced in a study of CD8+ T cells in alopecia areata listed by TCRdb under 2018. The time point tag for this specimen amounts to: baseline before oral tofacitinib. Library generation was performed with the immunoSEQ multiplex PCR assay. For TCR sequencing, RNA was extracted from every sample and reverse transcribed into cDNA to serve as template. TCRdb provides this immuneACCESS table in a form limited to in-frame rearrangements. Some clones are lacking; in checked studies, under half of them reflect an unresolved V gene, and why the rest are absent is not known. For this sample the table gives hundreds of thousands of clones, of which less than 80% were detected only once. Under 1.5% of the sample lies in the top ten. Sequencing was performed on CD4+ T cells sorted from blood, taken at week 0. These receptors were collected from a human donor with alopecia areata.

The rearrangement joins TRBV15 to TRBJ1-5, with D perhaps matching TRBD1 (6 bases). The CDR3 sequence is 15 residues long. The V end lost 3 bases, the J end lost 2 bases, and 11 bases lay between the germline ends. CDR1 is LNHNV, CDR2 YYDKDF, per germline (reference sequence). The CDR3 nucleotides read TGTGCCACCAGCAGGGAGGGGGATGGCAATCAGCCCCAGCATTTT. Translating gives CATSREGDGNQPQHF.

Here the CDR3 reads CASSLARALGYTF. The CDR3 DNA reads TGTGCCAGCAGCTTGGCCAGGGCTCTTGGCTACACCTTC. V usage is TRBV5-4 and J usage is TRBJ1-2; D is perhaps TRBD1 (5 bases). CDR3 length: 13 residues. CDR1 and CDR2 from the germline V gene are SGHNT and YYREEE (reference sequence). Trimming removed 0 bases at V and 7 bases at J, with 10 bases between.

The rearrangement joins TRBV4-1 to TRBJ2-7; 10 bases are shared with TRBD2. The CDR3 runs 14 residues. V shed 2 bases, J shed 3 bases, and the junction held 1 base outside the gene matches. The germline CDR1 and CDR2 sequences are MGHRA and YSYEKL. CDR3 DNA sequence: TGCGCCAGCAGCCAACTAGCGGGGGTCTACGAGCAGTACTTC. This translates into CASSQLAGVYEQYF.

The gene calls are TRBV11-1 and TRBJ2-2; 15 bases align to TRBD2. CDR1 and CDR2 (germline): SGHAT, FQDESV (reference sequence). CDR3 size: 18 residues. V lost 5 bases and J lost 0; bases outside the gene matches: 4. Here the CDR3 reads CASSLRTSGGANTGELFF. The CDR3, as DNA: TGTGCCAGCAGCCTCCGGACTAGCGGGGGGGCGAACACCGGGGAGCTGTTTTTT.

The J gene is TRBJ1-2, the V gene TRBV4-2; D is unclear. Germline CDR1 LGHNA, CDR2 YNFKEQ. V dropped 0 bases and J dropped 8 bases, with 10 bases sitting between them. The CDR3 covers 13 residues. The CDR3 DNA sequence: TGTGCCAGCAGCCAAGATCGCGGGATAGGCTACACCTTC. Translation: CASSQDRGIGYTF.

This clone appeared a single time. The rearrangement joins TRBV5-1 to TRBJ1-1; 8 positions match TRBD1. Germline V lookup: CDR1 SGHRS, CDR2 YFSETQ. The CDR3 runs 15 residues. Unmatched junction bases numbered 2, after V lost 0 bases and J lost 1 base. Here the CDR3 DNA reads TGCGCCAGCAGCTTGGGACAGGGGAAGAACACTGAAGCTTTCTTT. This translates into CASSLGQGKNTEAFF.

The gene calls are TRBV4-3 and TRBJ2-1; maybe TRBD2 (6 bases). The V and J ends lost 1 base and 9 bases respectively, with 16 bases between them. Germline CDR1 is LGHNA and CDR2 is YSLEER. The CDR3 sequence is 15 residues long. CDR3 residues: CASSQGTRDSAEQFF. DNA of the CDR3: TGCGCCAGCAGCCAAGGGACTCGGGACTCGGCTGAGCAGTTCTTC.

The chain couples TRBV7-2 to TRBJ2-7, with 11 bases matching TRBD2. The germline V gene encodes CDR1 SGHTA and CDR2 FQGNSA. CDR3 size: 16 residues. The junction had 9 bases not matched to a gene; V was cut back by 4 bases and J by 4 bases. CDR3: CASSSPVAGGLYEQYF. CDR3 coding DNA: TGTGCCAGCAGCTCCCCGGTAGCGGGGGGGCTTTACGAGCAGTACTTC.

V is TRBV29-1 and J is TRBJ2-7; perhaps D is TRBD1 or TRBD2 (5 bases each). Looked up from germline, CDR1 is SQVTM and CDR2 is ANQGSEA. The CDR3 length is 13 residues. Between the trimmed V and J ends, which lost 7 bases and 7 bases, there was a span of 20 bases. CDR3 DNA sequence: TGCAGCGCACCGGGACGAAGGGCTGGGGAGCAGTACTTC. Translated: CSAPGRRAGEQYF.

The V call is TRBV4-1, the J call TRBJ1-6, with D uncertain. Per germline, CDR1 MGHRA and CDR2 YSYEKL. The ends were cut back, 0 bases at V and 10 bases at J, with 10 bases in the middle. This CDR3 has 14 amino acids. CDR3: CASSQERVLSPLHF. In DNA, the CDR3 is TGCGCCAGCAGCCAAGAGAGGGTTTTGTCACCCCTCCACTTT.

The chain uses TRBV12-5 and TRBJ2-5, with 7 bases aligning to TRBD1. The CDR3 totals 14 residues. Germline V CDR1 and CDR2: LGHNT, FRNRAP. The V and J ends lost 1 base and 5 bases, in that order; junction bases with no gene match: 4. CDR3 residues: CASGLGQGVETQYF. CDR3 DNA sequence: TGTGCTAGTGGTTTGGGACAGGGAGTGGAGACCCAGTACTTC.

J is TRBJ2-2 and V is TRBV6-1; maybe TRBD1 (5 bases). CDR1 is MNHNS and CDR2 is SASEGT in the germline V gene. The germline V and J ends were trimmed by 1 base and 1 base, with 10 bases remaining between them. CDR3 size: 16 residues. The CDR3 is CASSEEGFGNTGELFF. The CDR3 DNA reads TGTGCCAGCAGTGAAGAGGGGTTCGGGAACACCGGGGAGCTGTTTTTT.

The chain links TRBV30 to TRBJ1-5; D is possibly TRBD1 (6 bases). This CDR3 comprises 16 residues. Trimming removed 0 bases at V and 4 bases at J, with 16 bases between. In germline, CDR1 is GTSNPN, CDR2 SVGIG (reference sequence). DNA for the CDR3: TGTGCCTGGAGTGTGTCCAACGGACAGTCGAATCAGCCCCAGCATTTT. This translates into CAWSVSNGQSNQPQHF.

DNA for the CDR3: TGTGCCAGCAGCCGCTTTTCCCAGGGGGCCTATCCCGAGCAGTACTTC. Encoded protein: CASSRFSQGAYPEQYF. This sequence joins TRBV7-6 and TRBJ2-7; 8 positions match TRBD1. V dropped 5 bases and J dropped 6; count of bases not matched to a gene: 15. Germline CDR1 SGHVS, CDR2 FNYEAQ. The CDR3 extends over 16 amino acids.

Turning to this clone: In the same sample, other DNA sequences code for this CDR3. V and J are TRBV7-9 and TRBJ2-7; D not resolved. The CDR3 totals 13 residues. With 1 base removed from V and 2 bases from J, the gap between germline ends came to 6 bases. The germline CDR1 and CDR2 sequences are SEHNR and FQNEAQ (reference sequence). The CDR3 sequence is CASSLDRPYEQYF. The CDR3, as DNA: TGTGCCAGCAGCTTAGACCGACCCTACGAGCAGTACTTC.

This rearrangement joins TRBV30 to TRBJ2-7; D possibly uses TRBD1 or TRBD2 (5 bases each). Germline V gives CDR1 GTSNPN, CDR2 SVGIG (reference sequence). The CDR3 runs 15 residues. Trimming took 0 bases from V and 7 from J, leaving 19 bases between them. As DNA, the CDR3 is TGTGCCTGGAGTGTACTAGGGACCCGGAGATGGGAGCAGTACTTC. This translates into CAWSVLGTRRWEQYF.